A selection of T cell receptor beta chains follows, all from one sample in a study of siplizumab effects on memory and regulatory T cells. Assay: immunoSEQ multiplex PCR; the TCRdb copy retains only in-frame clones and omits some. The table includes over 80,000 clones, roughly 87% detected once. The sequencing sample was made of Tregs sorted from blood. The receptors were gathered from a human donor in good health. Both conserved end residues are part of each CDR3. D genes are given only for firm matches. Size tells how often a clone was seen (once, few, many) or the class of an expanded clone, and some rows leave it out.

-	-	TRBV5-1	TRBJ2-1	TGCGCCAGCAGCTCGGGAGTCTACAATGAGCAGTTCTTC	CASSSGVYNEQFF
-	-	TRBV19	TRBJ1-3	TGTGCCAGTAGTATATCCGGGACCTCTGGAAACACCATATATTTT	CASSISGTSGNTIYF
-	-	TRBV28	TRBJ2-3	TGTGCCAGCAGTTTGAGCACAGATACGCAGTATTTT	CASSLSTDTQYF
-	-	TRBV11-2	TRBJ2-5	TGTGCCAGCAGCTTAACCCCTGAGCTGGTGGAGACCCAGTACTTC	CASSLTPELVETQYF
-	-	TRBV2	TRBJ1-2	TGTGCCAGCAGTGTCCCCCCCGGGGGACTATGGGGGGGCTACACCTTC	CASSVPPGGLWGGYTF
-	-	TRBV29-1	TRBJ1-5	TGCAGCGTTTTACCCCGTGAAGACCCTAGCAATCAGCCCCAGCATTTT	CSVLPREDPSNQPQHF
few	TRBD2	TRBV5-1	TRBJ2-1	TGCGCCAGCAGCTTGCTACCGGGGGGGCGTACCTACAATGAGCAGTTCTTC	CASSLLPGGRTYNEQFF
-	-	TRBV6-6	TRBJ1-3	TGTGCCAGCCGGCGGCCGTCTGGAAACACCATATATTTT	CASRRPSGNTIYF
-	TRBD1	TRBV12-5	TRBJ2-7	TGTGCTAGCCTCGGGACAGGCCACTACGAGCAGTACTTC	CASLGTGHYEQYF
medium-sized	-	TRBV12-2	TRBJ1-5	TGTGCAAGTCGCTTAGTTGCCGGGGGCAGAGGCAATCAGCCCCAGCATTTT	CASRLVAGGRGNQPQHF
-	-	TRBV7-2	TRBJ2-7	TGTGCCAGCAGCTTAGTCCCGCGACCCTACGAGCAGTACTTC	CASSLVPRPYEQYF
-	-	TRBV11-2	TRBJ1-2	TGTGCCAGCAGCAAGGACGCGGACTATGGCTACACCTTC	CASSKDADYGYTF
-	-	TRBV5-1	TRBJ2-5	TGCGCCAGCAGCTTCCAGGGCACCTCAGAGACCCAGTACTTC	CASSFQGTSETQYF
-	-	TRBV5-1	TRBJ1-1	TGCGCCAGCAGCTTGGACCCAGGGGTGAACACTGAAGCTTTCTTT	CASSLDPGVNTEAFF
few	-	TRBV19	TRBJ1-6	TGTGCCAGTAGTACGGGGGCTGGACCCGCATCACCCCTCCACTTT	CASSTGAGPASPLHF
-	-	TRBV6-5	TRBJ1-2	TGTGCCAGCAGGATTCGGGGCCCTAACTATGGCTACACCTTC	CASRIRGPNYGYTF